This TCR beta chain was profiled in a study of blood T cell repertoires in COVID-19. Study context: Material from acute and convalescent COVID-19 was sourced from the United States, Italy and Spain. The analysed material was cDNA or gDNA that came from T cells, B-cell-depleted T cells, or PBMCs.

The CDR3 covers 12 residues. Germline loops: CDR1 SQVTM, CDR2 ANQGSEA. V shed 0 bases and J shed 5 bases, with 7 bases lying between them. In the source study's methods: For nucleated cells, counts were estimated from reference gene primer amplification. Generated by immunoSEQ multiplex PCR, the TCRdb table keeps only in-frame clones and is missing some. D and trimming come from the DNA, and the V and J calls and clone size come from that table. The sample has some 27,000 clones, about 80% seen once. The sample taken for sequencing was peripheral blood. The sequence was collected from a man in his 70s with acute or convalescent COVID-19. The chain combines TRBV29-1 with TRBJ1-2; D unclear. CDR3 sequence (DNA): TGCAGCGTTGAAGATCGCAGATATGGCTACACCTTC. Translating it yields CSVEDRRYGYTF.